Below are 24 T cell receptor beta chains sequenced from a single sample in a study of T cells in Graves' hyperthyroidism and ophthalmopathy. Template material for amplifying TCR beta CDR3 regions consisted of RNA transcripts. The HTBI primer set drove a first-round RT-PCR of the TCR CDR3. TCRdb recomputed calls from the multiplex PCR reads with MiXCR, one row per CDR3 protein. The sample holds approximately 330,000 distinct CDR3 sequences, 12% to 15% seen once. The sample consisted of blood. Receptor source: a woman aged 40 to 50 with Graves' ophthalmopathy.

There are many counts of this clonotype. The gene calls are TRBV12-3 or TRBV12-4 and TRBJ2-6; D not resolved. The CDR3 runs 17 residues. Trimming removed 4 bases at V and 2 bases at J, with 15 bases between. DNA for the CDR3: TGTGCCAGCAGTTGGGGATCGCAAGTGACTGGGGCCAACGTCCTGACTTTC. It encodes CASSWGSQVTGANVLTF.

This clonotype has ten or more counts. The CDR3, as DNA: TGTGCTAGTGGTTTGCGCAGGGGGCGCACAGATACGCAGTATTTT. Translating it yields CASGLRRGRTDTQYF. The chain uses TRBV12-5 and TRBJ2-3; 8 nucleotides agree with TRBD1. Germline V gene sequence: CDR1 LGHNT, CDR2 FRNRAP. V dropped 2 bases and J dropped 1; count of bases not matched to a gene: 2. The CDR3 contains 15 residues.

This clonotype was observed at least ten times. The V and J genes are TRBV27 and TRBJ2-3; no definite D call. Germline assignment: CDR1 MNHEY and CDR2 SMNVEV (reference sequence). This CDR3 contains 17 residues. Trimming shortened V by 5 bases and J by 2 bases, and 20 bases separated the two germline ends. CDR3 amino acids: CASSKLVGFYNTDTQYF. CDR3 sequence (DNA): TGTGCCAGCAGTAAGTTGGTAGGCTTTTACAACACAGATACGCAGTATTTT.

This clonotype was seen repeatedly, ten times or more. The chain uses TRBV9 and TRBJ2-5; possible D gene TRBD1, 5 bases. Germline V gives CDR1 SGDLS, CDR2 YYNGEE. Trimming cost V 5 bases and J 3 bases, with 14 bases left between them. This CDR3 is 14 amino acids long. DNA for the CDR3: TGTGCCAGCAGTGAAACAGGTACCAAAGAGACCCAGTACTTC. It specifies CASSETGTKETQYF.

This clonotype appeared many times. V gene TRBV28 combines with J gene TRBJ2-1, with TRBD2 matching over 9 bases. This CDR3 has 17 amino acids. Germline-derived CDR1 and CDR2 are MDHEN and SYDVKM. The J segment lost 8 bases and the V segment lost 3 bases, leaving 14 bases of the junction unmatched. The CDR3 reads CASSFLGRGGGGDEQFF. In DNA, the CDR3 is TGTGCCAGCAGTTTTTTAGGGCGGGGGGGCGGTGGGGATGAGCAGTTCTTC.

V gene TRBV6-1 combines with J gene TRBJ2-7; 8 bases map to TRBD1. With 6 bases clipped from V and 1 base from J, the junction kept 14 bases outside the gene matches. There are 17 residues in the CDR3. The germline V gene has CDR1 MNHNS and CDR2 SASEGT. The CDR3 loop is CASSRDPPDRGSYEQYF. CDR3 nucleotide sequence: TGTGCCAGCAGCAGAGACCCCCCCGACAGGGGTTCCTACGAGCAGTACTTC.

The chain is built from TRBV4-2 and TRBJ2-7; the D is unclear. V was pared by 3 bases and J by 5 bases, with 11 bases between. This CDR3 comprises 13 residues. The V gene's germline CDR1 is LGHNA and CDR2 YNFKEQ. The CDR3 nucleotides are TGTGCCAGCAGCCAGGAGTCTCGGGACGAGCAGTACTTC. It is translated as CASSQESRDEQYF.

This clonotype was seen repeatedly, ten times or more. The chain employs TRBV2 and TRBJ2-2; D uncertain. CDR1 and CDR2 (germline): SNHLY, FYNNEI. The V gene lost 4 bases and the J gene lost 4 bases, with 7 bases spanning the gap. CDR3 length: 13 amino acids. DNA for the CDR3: TGTGCCAGCAGTGCCGGTGGCACCGGGGAGCTGTTTTTT. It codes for CASSAGGTGELFF. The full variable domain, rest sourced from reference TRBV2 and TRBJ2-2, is EPEVTQTPSHQVTQMGQEVILRCVPISNHLYFYWYRQILGQKVEFLVSFYNNEISEKSEIFDDQFSVERPDGSNFTLKIRSTKLEDSAMYFCASSAGGTGELFFGEGSRLTVL.

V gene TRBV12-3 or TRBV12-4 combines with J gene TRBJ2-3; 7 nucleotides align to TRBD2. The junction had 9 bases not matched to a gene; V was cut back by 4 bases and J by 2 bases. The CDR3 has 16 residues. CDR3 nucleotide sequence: TGTGCCAGCAGTTGGGCGGCGGGGGACCTCACAGATACGCAGTATTTT. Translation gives CASSWAAGDLTDTQYF.

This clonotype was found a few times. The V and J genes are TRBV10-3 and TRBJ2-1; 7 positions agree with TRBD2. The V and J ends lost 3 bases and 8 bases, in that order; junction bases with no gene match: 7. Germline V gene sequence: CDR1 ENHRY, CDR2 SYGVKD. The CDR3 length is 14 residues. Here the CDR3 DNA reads TGTGCCATCAGTGAAGGTGGGAGGGCCGATGAGCAGTTCTTC. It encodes CAISEGGRADEQFF.

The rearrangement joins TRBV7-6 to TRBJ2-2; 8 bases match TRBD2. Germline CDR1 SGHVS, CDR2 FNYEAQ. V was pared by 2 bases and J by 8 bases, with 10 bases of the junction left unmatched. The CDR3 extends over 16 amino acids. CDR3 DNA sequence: TGTGCCAGCAGCTTAAGGATTAGCGGGACATCGGGGGAGCTGTTTTTT. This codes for CASSLRISGTSGELFF.

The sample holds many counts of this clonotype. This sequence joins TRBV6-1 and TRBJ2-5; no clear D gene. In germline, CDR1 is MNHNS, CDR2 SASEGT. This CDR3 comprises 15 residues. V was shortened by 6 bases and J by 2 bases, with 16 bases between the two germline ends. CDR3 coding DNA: TGTGCCAGCAGCCACGACCAGGATCCGCAAGAGACCCAGTACTTC. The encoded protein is CASSHDQDPQETQYF.

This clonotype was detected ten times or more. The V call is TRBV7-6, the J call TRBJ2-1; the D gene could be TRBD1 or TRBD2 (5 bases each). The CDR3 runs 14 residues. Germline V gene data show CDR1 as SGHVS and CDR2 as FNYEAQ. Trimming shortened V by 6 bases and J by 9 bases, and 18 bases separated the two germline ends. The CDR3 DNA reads TGTGCCAGCAGTTGGGGGACGGGATCCCTTGAGCAGTTCTTC. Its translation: CASSWGTGSLEQFF.

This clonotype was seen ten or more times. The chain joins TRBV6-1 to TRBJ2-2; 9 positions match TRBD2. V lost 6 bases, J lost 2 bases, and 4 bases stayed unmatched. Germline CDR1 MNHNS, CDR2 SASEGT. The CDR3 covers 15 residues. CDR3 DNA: TGTGCCAGCAGATTAGCGGGAGCCAACACCGGGGAGCTGTTTTTT. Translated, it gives CASRLAGANTGELFF.

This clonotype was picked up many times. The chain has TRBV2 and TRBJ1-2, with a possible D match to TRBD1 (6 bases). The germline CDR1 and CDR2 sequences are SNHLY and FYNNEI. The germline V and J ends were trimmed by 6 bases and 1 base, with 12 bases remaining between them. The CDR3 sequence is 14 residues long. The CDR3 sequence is CASREQGVNYGYTF. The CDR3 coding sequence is TGTGCCAGCAGGGAACAGGGAGTTAACTATGGCTACACCTTC.

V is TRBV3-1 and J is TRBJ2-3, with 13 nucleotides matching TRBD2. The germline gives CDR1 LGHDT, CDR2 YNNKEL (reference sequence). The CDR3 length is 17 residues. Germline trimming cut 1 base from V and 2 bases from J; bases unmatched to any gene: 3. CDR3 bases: TGTGCCAGCAGCCAAGGGACTAGCGGGAGAAACACAGATACGCAGTATTTT. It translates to CASSQGTSGRNTDTQYF.

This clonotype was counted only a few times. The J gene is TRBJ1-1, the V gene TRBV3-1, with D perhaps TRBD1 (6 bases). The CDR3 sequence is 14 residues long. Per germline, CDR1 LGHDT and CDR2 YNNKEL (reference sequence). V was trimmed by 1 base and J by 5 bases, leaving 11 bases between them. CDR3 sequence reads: CASSQVDSSTEAFF. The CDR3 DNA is TGTGCCAGCAGCCAAGTGGACAGTTCTACTGAAGCTTTCTTT.

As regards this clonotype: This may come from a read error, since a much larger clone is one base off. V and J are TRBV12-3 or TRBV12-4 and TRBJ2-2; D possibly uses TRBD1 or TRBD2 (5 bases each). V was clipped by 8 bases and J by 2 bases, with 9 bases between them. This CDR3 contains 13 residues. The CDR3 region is CASDGANTGELFF. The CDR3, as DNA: TGTGCCAGCGACGGGGCTAACACCGGGGAGCTGTTTTTT.

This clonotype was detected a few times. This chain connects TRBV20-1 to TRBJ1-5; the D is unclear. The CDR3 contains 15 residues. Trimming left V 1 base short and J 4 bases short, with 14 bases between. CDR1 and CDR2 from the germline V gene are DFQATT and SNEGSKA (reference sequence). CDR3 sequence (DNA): TGCAGTGCTAGAGCACTAGACCATCCAAATCAGCCCCAGCATTTT. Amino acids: CSARALDHPNQPQHF.

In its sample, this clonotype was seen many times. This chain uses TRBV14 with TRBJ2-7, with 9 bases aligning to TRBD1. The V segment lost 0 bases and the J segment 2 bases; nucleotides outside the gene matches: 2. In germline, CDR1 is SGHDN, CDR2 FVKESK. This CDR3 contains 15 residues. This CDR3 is CASSQEGQGTYEQYF. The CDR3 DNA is TGTGCCAGCAGCCAAGAGGGACAGGGAACCTACGAGCAGTACTTC.

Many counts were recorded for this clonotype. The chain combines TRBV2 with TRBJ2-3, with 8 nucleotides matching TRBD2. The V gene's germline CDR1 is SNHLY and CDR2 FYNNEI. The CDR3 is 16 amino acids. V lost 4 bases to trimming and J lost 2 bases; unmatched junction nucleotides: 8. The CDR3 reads CASSALLAETTDTQYF. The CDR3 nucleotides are TGTGCCAGCAGTGCCCTACTAGCGGAGACCACAGATACGCAGTATTTT.

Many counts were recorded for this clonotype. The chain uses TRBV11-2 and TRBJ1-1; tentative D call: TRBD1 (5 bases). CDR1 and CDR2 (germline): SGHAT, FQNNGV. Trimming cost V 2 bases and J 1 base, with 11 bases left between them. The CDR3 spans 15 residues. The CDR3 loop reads CASSLWDGGNTEAFF. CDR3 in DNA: TGTGCCAGCAGCTTATGGGACGGCGGGAACACTGAAGCTTTCTTT. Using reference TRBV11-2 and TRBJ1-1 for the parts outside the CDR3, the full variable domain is EAGVAQSPRYKIIEKRQSVAFWCNPISGHATLYWYQQILGQGPKLLIQFQNNGVVDDSQLPKDRFSAERLKGVDSTLKIQPAKLEDSAVYLCASSLWDGGNTEAFFGQGTRLTVV.

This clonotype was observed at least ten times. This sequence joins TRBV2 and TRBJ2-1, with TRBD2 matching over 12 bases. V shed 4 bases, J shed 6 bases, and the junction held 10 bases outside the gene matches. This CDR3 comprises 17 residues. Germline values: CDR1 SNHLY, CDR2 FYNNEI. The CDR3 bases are TGTGCCAGCAGTGTGAGCCCCACTAGCGGGGGGTCCAATGAGCAGTTCTTC. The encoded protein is CASSVSPTSGGSNEQFF.

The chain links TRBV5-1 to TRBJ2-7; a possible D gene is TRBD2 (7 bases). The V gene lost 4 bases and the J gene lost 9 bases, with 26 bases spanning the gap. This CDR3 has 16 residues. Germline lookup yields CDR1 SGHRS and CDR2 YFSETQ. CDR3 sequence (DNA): TGCGCCAGCAGCCAATCAACGTCGACGGACGGGGGGCGGCAGTACTTC. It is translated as CASSQSTSTDGGRQYF.